These 21 T cell receptor beta chains came from one sample sequenced in a study of beta chain features in type 1 diabetes. The whole isolated RNA underwent reverse transcription, so sequencing captured expressed TCRB transcripts. The data were produced by immunoSEQ multiplex PCR, yet TCRdb's version contains in-frame clones alone and is incomplete. The sample consists of some 360,000 clones, about 19% of them appearing once. Source material: naive CD4+ T cells from blood. The receptors shown here come from a woman aged 18 to 35 in good health.

The table lists this clone with a few counts. The rearrangement links TRBV5-4 to TRBJ2-3; D possibly corresponds to TRBD2 (5 bases). V gave up 4 bases and J gave up 0 bases, with 15 bases separating them. CDR3 length: 16 residues. Germline V gene lookup returns CDR1 SGHNT and CDR2 YYREEE (reference sequence). CDR3 residues: CASSLRAAASTDTQYF. Here the CDR3 DNA reads TGTGCCAGCAGCCTGCGAGCGGCTGCTAGCACAGATACGCAGTATTTT.

CDR3 in DNA: TGCGCCAGCAGCTTTGGGCATGGGGCCGCTGAAGCTTTCTTT. Protein product: CASSFGHGAAEAFF. This chain links TRBV5-1 with TRBJ1-1; possible D gene TRBD1, 5 bases. There are 14 residues in the CDR3. Germline loops: CDR1 SGHRS, CDR2 YFSETQ. Trimming shortened V by 2 bases and J by 6 bases, and 14 bases separated the two germline ends.

This clone was observed a handful of times. The chain employs TRBV7-2 and TRBJ2-7; D might be TRBD1 (5 bases). Germline CDR1 is SGHTA and CDR2 is FQGNSA. The CDR3 loop spans 15 amino acids. V shed 1 base and J shed 5 bases, with 15 bases lying between them. The CDR3 sequence: CASSLVIGQGNEQYF. The CDR3, as DNA: TGTGCCAGCAGCTTAGTGATTGGGCAGGGTAACGAGCAGTACTTC.

The J gene is TRBJ2-2, the V gene TRBV5-4, with TRBD2 matching 7 bases. Trimming took 4 bases from V and 5 from J; bases not matched to a gene: 5. CDR1 is SGHNT and CDR2 is YYREEE in the germline V gene (reference sequence). This CDR3 spans 14 amino acids. The CDR3 spells CASSPGGGTGELFF. Written as DNA, the CDR3 is TGTGCCAGCAGCCCGGGAGGTGGAACCGGGGAGCTGTTTTTT.

The table lists this clone with a few counts. The CDR3, as DNA: TGCGCCAGCAGTCAATGTTACTCCACCACTGAAGCTTTCTTT. This sequence encodes CASSQCYSTTEAFF. The rearrangement links TRBV23-1 to TRBJ1-1, with D uncertain. TRBV23-1 is recorded as an ORF, its role being uncertain. The CDR3 contains 14 residues. Trimming cost V 1 base and J 4 bases, with 10 bases left between them.

This clone has more than one count but fewer than ten. The V gene is TRBV29-1, the J gene TRBJ2-5; 8 bases match TRBD2. With 6 bases clipped from V and 4 bases from J, the junction kept 7 bases outside the gene matches. The CDR3 has 13 residues. CDR1 is SQVTM, CDR2 ANQGSEA, per germline. This chain's CDR3 is CSVGGGPVETQYF. CDR3 coding DNA: TGCAGCGTCGGGGGGGGGCCGGTAGAGACCCAGTACTTC.

The table lists this clone with a few counts. The V call is TRBV9, the J call TRBJ2-5, with 8 bases matching TRBD2. The junction had 4 bases not matched to a gene; V was cut back by 4 bases and J by 2 bases. Germline V gives CDR1 SGDLS, CDR2 YYNGEE. The CDR3 is made up of 14 amino acids. CDR3 nucleotide sequence: TGTGCCAGCAGCCCGCCGGGGGGGCAAGAGACCCAGTACTTC. Protein product: CASSPPGGQETQYF.

V gene TRBV6-1 combines with J gene TRBJ2-7; 7 nucleotides match TRBD1. V trimming: 8 bases; J trimming: 2 bases; junction bases outside the gene matches: 6. The V gene's germline CDR1 is MNHNS and CDR2 SASEGT. The length of the CDR3 is 13 residues. In DNA, the CDR3 is TGTGCCAGCCGGGGCGACAGGGCCTACGAGCAGTACTTC. This gives the protein CASRGDRAYEQYF.

This clone was counted a few times. V gene TRBV5-1 combines with J gene TRBJ1-1, with D unresolved. This CDR3 comprises 13 residues. Per germline, CDR1 SGHRS and CDR2 YFSETQ. V shed 4 bases and J shed 3 bases, with 10 bases lying between them. CDR3 loop: CASSQRGHTEAFF. CDR3 sequence (DNA): TGCGCCAGCAGCCAACGCGGTCACACTGAAGCTTTCTTT.

This clone has just a few counts. Here the CDR3 reads CASSLLSGGTSVGELFF. As DNA, the CDR3 is TGTGCCAGCAGCCTCCTTAGCGGGGGGACCTCGGTCGGGGAGCTGTTTTTT. This sequence joins TRBV7-2 and TRBJ2-2, with 10 bases that match TRBD2. J gave up 7 bases and V 5 bases, and 13 bases lay outside the gene matches. This CDR3 spans 17 amino acids. Looked up from germline, CDR1 is SGHTA and CDR2 is FQGNSA.

The genes are TRBV5-1 and TRBJ2-7; tentatively, D is TRBD2 (6 bases). This CDR3 spans 15 amino acids. V was cut by 5 bases and J by 1 base, with 16 bases left in between. Germline V gene lookup returns CDR1 SGHRS and CDR2 YFSETQ. The CDR3 DNA sequence: TGCGCCAGCAGTTCCGCGGGGATAGGATCCTACGAGCAGTACTTC. This codes for CASSSAGIGSYEQYF.

CDR3 loop: CASSSHGGQETQYF. The CDR3 region has the DNA TGTGCCAGCAGCTCTCACGGGGGGCAAGAGACCCAGTACTTC. V usage is TRBV7-2 and J usage is TRBJ2-5; 7 nucleotides agree with TRBD2. Germline loops: CDR1 SGHTA, CDR2 FQGNSA. The trim removed 4 bases at V and 2 bases at J, leaving 4 bases unmatched. CDR3 length: 14 residues.

The chain links TRBV27 to TRBJ1-5, with no clear D. Trimming removed 3 bases from V and 4 bases from J, with 4 bases in between. CDR1 and CDR2 from the germline V gene are MNHEY and SMNVEV (reference sequence). The CDR3 loop spans 12 amino acids. The CDR3: CASSFINQPQHF. The CDR3 nucleotides read TGTGCCAGCAGTTTTATAAATCAGCCCCAGCATTTT.

This clone was observed a handful of times. The rearrangement joins TRBV7-2 to TRBJ2-7, with a possible D match to TRBD1 (5 bases). The V and J ends lost 1 base and 4 bases respectively, with 11 bases between them. CDR1 and CDR2 from the germline V gene are SGHTA and FQGNSA. The CDR3 contains 14 residues. In nucleotides, the CDR3 is TGTGCCAGCAGCTTAGGGGGCAAAGGTTACGAGCAGTACTTC. Protein product: CASSLGGKGYEQYF.

The chain combines TRBV7-2 with TRBJ1-2, with 11 bases aligning to TRBD1. Germline CDR1 SGHTA, CDR2 FQGNSA. V lost 3 bases to trimming and J lost 5 bases; unmatched junction nucleotides: 8. There are 16 residues in the CDR3. The CDR3 region is CASSFGGTGGRYGYTF. CDR3 in DNA: TGTGCCAGCAGCTTCGGAGGGACAGGGGGGCGATATGGCTACACCTTC.

The rearrangement uses TRBV4-1 and TRBJ2-7; D possibly corresponds to TRBD2 (6 bases). This CDR3 comprises 13 residues. V lost 3 bases and J lost 0, with 6 bases in between. Germline-derived CDR1 and CDR2 are MGHRA and YSYEKL. This chain's CDR3 is CASSQTSSYEQYF. The CDR3 nucleotides read TGCGCCAGCAGCCAGACTAGCTCCTACGAGCAGTACTTC.

Only a few counts were recorded for this clone. Other nucleotide sequences in the sample specify the same CDR3. The J gene is TRBJ1-5, the V gene TRBV5-1; a weak D match, TRBD1 (5 bases). The germline gives CDR1 SGHRS, CDR2 YFSETQ. The V and J ends lost 1 base and 2 bases respectively, with 7 bases between them. The CDR3 is 14 residues long. Written as DNA, the CDR3 is TGCGCCAGCAGCTTGCAGGGTGGCAATCAGCCCCAGCATTTT. Its protein is CASSLQGGNQPQHF.

This clone was seen only a few times. As DNA, the CDR3 is TGCGCCAGCAGCCAAGATAGGGGAGCGGGAACCTACGAGCAGTACTTC. As protein: CASSQDRGAGTYEQYF. The rearrangement joins TRBV4-1 to TRBJ2-7, with 7 bases aligning to TRBD2. The CDR3 is 16 amino acids. V shed 0 bases, J shed 2 bases, and the junction held 7 bases outside the gene matches. Germline V gene lookup returns CDR1 MGHRA and CDR2 YSYEKL.

This clone was recorded a few times. This chain links TRBV20-1 with TRBJ2-1, with 7 bases aligning to TRBD2. This CDR3 contains 10 residues. The germline CDR1 and CDR2 sequences are DFQATT and SNEGSKA (reference sequence). Losses at the gene ends were 6 bases for V and 8 bases for J; bases not matched to a gene: 1. The CDR3 bases are TGCAGTGCCGGACTAGATGAGCAGTTCTTC. Protein: CSAGLDEQFF.

This clone was found a few times. This sample also contains other DNA sequences that code for the same CDR3. The chain joins TRBV5-1 to TRBJ2-5, with 11 positions matching TRBD2. CDR1 and CDR2 from the germline V gene are SGHRS and YFSETQ. There are 15 residues in the CDR3. J lost 1 base, V lost 4 bases, and 3 bases had no gene match. The CDR3 here is CASSLGTSGQETQYF. The CDR3 DNA is TGCGCCAGCAGCCTCGGGACTAGCGGCCAAGAGACCCAGTACTTC. Drawing the rest from reference TRBV5-1 and TRBJ2-5, the complete variable domain is KAGVTQTPRYLIKTRGQQVTLSCSPISGHRSVSWYQQTPGQGLQFLFEYFSETQRNKGNFPGRFSGRQFSNSRSEMNVSTLELGDSALYLCASSLGTSGQETQYFGPGTRLLVL.

This clone was seen a few times. The chain has TRBV15 and TRBJ2-7, with 11 nucleotides matching TRBD2. Losses at the gene ends were 3 bases for V and 5 bases for J; bases not matched to a gene: 6. The CDR3 is 15 residues long. Germline V gene data show CDR1 as LNHNV and CDR2 as YYDKDF (reference sequence). The CDR3 protein is CATSRIAGGPHEQYF. The CDR3 DNA follows: TGTGCCACCAGCAGGATAGCGGGAGGGCCGCACGAGCAGTACTTC.